These 20 T cell receptor beta chains originate from one sample sequenced in a study of regulatory T cells in long-lasting Graves disease. The authors built TCR beta libraries using iRepertoire HTBI primers and Arm-PCR of CDR3 regions. TCRdb fed the multiplex PCR reads into MiXCR, producing one record per CDR3 protein. The sample has some 350,000 distinct CDR3 sequences; 16% are singletons. As to time point: newly diagnosed GD, antithyroid drugs for less than 3 months. RNA from PBMCs was the source of the TCR library. The same data also contributed to another study, on T cells in Graves' hyperthyroidism and ophthalmopathy.

The sequencing here drew on peripheral blood mononuclear cells (PBMCs), taken at new diagnosis, from a patient treated with antithyroid drugs. All receptors come from a woman aged 18-29 years with Graves disease.

This clonotype was detected ten times or more. The genes are TRBV6-2 or TRBV6-3 and TRBJ2-2; 12 bases align to TRBD2. Losses at the gene ends were 6 bases for V and 5 bases for J; bases not matched to a gene: 13. CDR3 length equals 18 residues. Germline CDR1 MNHEY, CDR2 SVGEGT. The CDR3, as DNA: TGTGCCAGCAGGCCGGGACTAGCGGGCCCTAGGAGGACCGGGGAGCTGTTTTTT. This gives the protein CASRPGLAGPRRTGELFF.

A few counts support this clonotype. The chain has TRBV28 and TRBJ1-2; possibly TRBD1 for D (6 bases). Looked up from germline, CDR1 is MDHEN and CDR2 is SYDVKM. Trimming stripped 5 bases from V and 5 bases from J, with 12 bases between. The CDR3 loop spans 13 amino acids. Written as DNA, the CDR3 is TGTGCCAGCAGTCCCTCGGACAGATATGGCTACACCTTC. It is translated as CASSPSDRYGYTF.

In this sample, this clonotype turned up many times. The CDR3 DNA is TGTGCCAGTACCGAAATGGCGGGCGCGGGCGAGCAGTACTTC. It translates to CASTEMAGAGEQYF. This chain uses TRBV19 with TRBJ2-7; weak D call: TRBD2 (5 bases). V was trimmed by 7 bases and J by 6 bases, leaving 19 bases between them. Germline CDR1 reads LNHDA; CDR2 reads SQIVND (reference sequence). CDR3 length: 14 residues.

The rearrangement uses TRBV7-9 and TRBJ1-2, with 7 bases that match TRBD1. J gave up 8 bases and V 5 bases, and 8 bases lay outside the gene matches. This CDR3 comprises 13 residues. Looked up from germline, CDR1 is SEHNR and CDR2 is FQNEAQ (reference sequence). The CDR3: CASSTGTVDGYTF. The DNA of the CDR3 is TGTGCCAGCAGCACCGGGACAGTGGACGGCTACACCTTC.

This clonotype was found many times. The rearrangement uses TRBV11-2 and TRBJ2-7; no clear D. Trimming left V 4 bases short and J 2 bases short, with 9 bases between. This CDR3 is 13 amino acids long. CDR1 and CDR2 (germline): SGHAT, FQNNGV. The CDR3 reads CASSSGITYEQYF. Written as DNA, the CDR3 is TGTGCCAGCAGCTCGGGTATCACCTACGAGCAGTACTTC.

This clonotype showed up many times. The chain is built from TRBV12-3 or TRBV12-4 and TRBJ1-2; 7 bases align to TRBD1. The length of the CDR3 is 14 residues. J gave up 3 bases and V 1 base, and 2 bases lay outside the gene matches. The CDR3 here is CASSLGQGDYGYTF. In DNA form, the CDR3 reads TGTGCCAGCAGTTTAGGACAGGGAGACTATGGCTACACCTTC.

This clonotype was found a few times. The chain recombines TRBV9 with TRBJ1-4, with D possibly matching TRBD1 (6 bases). The CDR3 extends over 15 amino acids. V was clipped by 0 bases and J by 12 bases, with 18 bases between them. Germline CDR1 SGDLS, CDR2 YYNGEE. The CDR3 bases are TGTGCCAGCAGCGTAGGTCCCCTTTACGAGGGGGAACTGTTTTTT. It is translated as CASSVGPLYEGELFF.

Only a few counts were recorded for this clonotype. The chain employs TRBV9 and TRBJ2-3; D call uncertain. The CDR3 spans 12 residues. Looked up from germline, CDR1 is SGDLS and CDR2 is YYNGEE. The V end lost 3 bases, the J end lost 6 bases, and 8 bases lay between the germline ends. CDR3 bases: TGTGCCAGCAGCGGAATTGGGGATACGCAGTATTTT. It is translated as CASSGIGDTQYF.

In its sample, this clonotype was seen many times. V usage is TRBV5-6 and J usage is TRBJ2-1; D could derive from TRBD1 or TRBD2 (5 bases each). The length of the CDR3 is 13 residues. Germline loops: CDR1 SGHDT, CDR2 YYEEEE. V lost 2 bases and J lost 6, with 9 bases in between. The CDR3 protein is CASSFGTPNEQFF. In nucleotides, the CDR3 is TGTGCCAGCAGCTTCGGGACCCCCAATGAGCAGTTCTTC.

A remark on this clonotype: This may arise from a read error, as a much more abundant clone is one base away. This chain connects TRBV20-1 to TRBJ2-7, with 10 bases identical to TRBD2. The end of the DNA is better explained by TRBJ2-3, so the J call may be wrong. Germline CDR1 DFQATT, CDR2 SNEGSKA (reference sequence). This CDR3 comprises 15 residues. CDR3 in amino acids: CSASDSGRISDTQYF. The CDR3 bases are TGCAGTGCTAGCGATAGCGGGAGGATATCTGATACGCAGTATTTT.

The rearrangement joins TRBV5-5 to TRBJ1-1; possibly TRBD1 for D (5 bases). The CDR3 is 12 amino acids. Germline CDR1 and CDR2: SGHKS and YYEKEE (reference sequence). Trimming pared 6 bases from V and 7 bases from J, leaving 13 bases between. CDR3 sequence (DNA): TGTGCCAGCACCCTAGGGGCAGTTGAAGCTTTCTTT. Translating gives CASTLGAVEAFF. The full variable domain, in which reference TRBV5-5 and TRBJ1-1 provide the parts outside the CDR3, is DAGVTQSPTHLIKTRGQQVTLRCSPISGHKSVSWYQQVLGQGPQFIFQYYEKEERGRGNFPDRFSARQFPNYSSELNVNALLLGDSALYLCASTLGAVEAFFGQGTRLTVV.

This clonotype showed up just a few times. The CDR3 protein is CASSFFGGSEQYF. CDR3 DNA sequence: TGTGCCAGCAGCTTTTTTGGGGGTAGCGAGCAGTACTTC. This chain links TRBV13 with TRBJ2-7; D may be TRBD1 or TRBD2 (5 bases each). The CDR3 has 13 amino acids. The germline gives CDR1 PRHDT, CDR2 FYEKMQ (reference sequence). V was clipped by 3 bases and J by 6 bases, with 12 bases between them.

This clonotype was seen a few times. The gene calls are TRBV15 and TRBJ2-4; the D gene could be TRBD1 or TRBD2 (5 bases each). V lost 0 bases and J lost 8, with 11 bases in between. The germline V gene encodes CDR1 LNHNV and CDR2 YYDKDF (reference sequence). The CDR3 has 14 residues. The CDR3 sequence is CATSRDRGADIQYF. The CDR3 nucleotides are TGTGCCACCAGCAGAGATCGAGGGGCGGACATTCAGTACTTC.

There are a few counts of this clonotype. The chain couples TRBV5-8 to TRBJ2-7, with unresolved D. Trimming removed 3 bases at V and 0 bases at J, with 10 bases between. The germline gives CDR1 SGHTS, CDR2 YDEGEE. CDR3 length: 14 amino acids. CDR3 DNA: TGTGCCAGCAGCTCCCAATCAAGCTCCTACGAGCAGTACTTC. Its translation: CASSSQSSSYEQYF.

This clonotype was found many times. An end of the junction differs from the germline gene, which may be a read error. The J gene is TRBJ2-3, the V gene TRBV11-2; D is unclear. The length of the CDR3 is 15 residues. Germline CDR1 SGHAT, CDR2 FQNNGV. CDR3: CASSLDRPPKDTQYF. CDR3 DNA sequence: TGCGCCAGCAGCTTAGATCGGCCCCCTAAGGATACGCAGTATTTT.

V and J are TRBV19 and TRBJ2-4, with no clear D. The CDR3 extends over 14 amino acids. Trimming took 2 bases from V and 2 from J, leaving 7 bases between them. Germline lookup yields CDR1 LNHDA and CDR2 SQIVND (reference sequence). CDR3 in amino acids: CASSINHPKNIQYF. The CDR3 coding sequence is TGTGCCAGTAGTATAAACCATCCCAAAAACATTCAGTACTTC. Full variable domain (missing parts from reference TRBV19 and TRBJ2-4): DGGITQSPKYLFRKEGQNVTLSCEQNLNHDAMYWYRQDPGQGLRLIYYSQIVNDFQKGDIAEGYSVSREKKESFPLTVTSAQKNPTAFYLCASSINHPKNIQYFGAGTRLSVL.

This clonotype appeared many times. The chain couples TRBV6-1 to TRBJ2-3; 9 nucleotides line up with TRBD2. The germline V gene encodes CDR1 MNHNS and CDR2 SASEGT. The CDR3 totals 15 residues. The ends lost 5 bases at V and 3 bases at J; junction bases unmatched: 6. The CDR3 protein is CASSILSGSTDTQYF. The CDR3 DNA reads as TGTGCCAGCAGTATCCTTAGCGGGAGTACAGATACGCAGTATTTT.

At least ten counts were recorded for this clonotype. The V and J genes are TRBV20-1 and TRBJ1-6; D gene uncertain. Deletions cut 7 bases from V and 0 bases from J, with 10 bases between. From germline, CDR1 is DFQATT and CDR2 SNEGSKA (reference sequence). This CDR3 is built from 14 residues. CDR3 amino acids: CSVPSSSYNSPLHF. In nucleotides, the CDR3 is TGCAGTGTACCGTCGAGCTCCTATAATTCACCCCTCCACTTT.

This clonotype was seen many times. This chain uses TRBV12-3 or TRBV12-4 with TRBJ2-1, with 7 bases lining up with TRBD2. The junction had 10 bases not matched to a gene; V was cut back by 7 bases and J by 1 base. The CDR3 totals 16 residues. This CDR3 is CASTSGRGVSYNEQFF. The CDR3 region has the DNA TGTGCCAGCACCTCAGGCCGGGGGGTGTCCTACAATGAGCAGTTCTTC.

The chain is built from TRBV11-2 and TRBJ2-7; 12 positions match TRBD2. The V segment lost 5 bases and the J segment 5 bases; nucleotides outside the gene matches: 10. Per the germline V gene, CDR1 is SGHAT and CDR2 is FQNNGV. The CDR3 spans 16 residues. For the CDR3, the DNA is TGTGCCAGCAGCCCCCCGGGACTAGCGGGTCTCGACGAGCAGTACTTC. Protein sequence: CASSPPGLAGLDEQYF.